The clone carrying this T cell receptor (beta chain) has ten or more counts. Germline CDR1 is LNHNV and CDR2 is YYDKDF (reference sequence). V shed 5 bases and J shed 7 bases, with 12 bases lying between them. The CDR3 covers 12 residues. The record originates from a study of T-cell reconstitution after alpha-beta-depleted transplantation in children. The authors prepared the TCRbeta library with unique molecular identifiers. Each CDR3 protein gets one entry after TCRdb re-called the PCR reads with MiXCR. The data hold some 600,000 distinct CDR3 sequences, with approximately 16% observed a single time.

This receptor was identified in a human donor who donated a stem cell graft to a child with acute myeloid leukemia. The source material was PBMCs from the stem cell graft donor, sampled from the stem cell graft. The chain uses TRBV15 and TRBJ2-7; tentative D call: TRBD2 (5 bases). As DNA, the CDR3 is TGTGCCACCAGCCTGGGAGCTAGAGAGCAGTACTTC. Translated, it gives CATSLGAREQYF. Using reference TRBV15 and TRBJ2-7 for the parts outside the CDR3, the full variable domain is DAMVIQNPRYQVTQFGKPVTLSCSQTLNHNVMYWYQQKSSQAPKLLFHYYDKDFNNEADTPDNFQSRRPNTSFCFLDIRSPGLGDTAMYLCATSLGAREQYFGPGTRLTVT.